Listed below are T cell receptor beta chains from one sample, sequenced in a study of T cell responses to AZD1222 COVID-19 vaccine. Assay used: immunoSEQ multiplex PCR; TCRdb lists only in-frame clones, some missing. The sample has over 150,000 clones; about 91% are singletons. This material consisted of peripheral blood, taken on day 0 of MenACWY control vaccination. These receptor sequences come from an adult in good health. Both conserved end residues are part of each CDR3. Each record gives: V gene, clone size, J gene, D gene, CDR3 DNA, CDR3 protein. D genes are given only for firm matches. Some rows have no size entry. The others give once, few or many, or a class for an expanded clone.

>TRBV19|few|TRBJ2-1|-
TGTGCCAGTAGGAGCGGGACAGCTAACACCTACAATGAGCAGTTCTTC
CASRSGTANTYNEQFF
>TRBV18|-|TRBJ2-1|TRBD2
TGTGCCAGCTCACCCGGGACTAGCGTATACAATGAGCAGTTCTTC
CASSPGTSVYNEQFF
>TRBV19|-|TRBJ1-5|-
TGTGCCAGTAGTATAGCCCTCAGCGCCGGACCCCAGCATTTT
CASSIALSAGPQHF
>TRBV6-1|-|TRBJ1-2|-
TGTGCCAGCAGTGAAAATAACTATGGCTACACCTTC
CASSENNYGYTF
>TRBV24-1|-|TRBJ1-4|TRBD1
TGTGCCACCAGTGACCCGACAGGGGCCAATGAAAAACTGTTTTTT
CATSDPTGANEKLFF
>TRBV4-3|-|TRBJ2-3|-
TGCGCCAGCAGCCTATCCGGGAAGGATACGCAGTATTTT
CASSLSGKDTQYF
>TRBV28|-|TRBJ1-5|TRBD1
TGTGCCAGCAGGATCAGACAGGGGGAGGTCGATCAGCCCCAGCATTTT
CASRIRQGEVDQPQHF
>TRBV4-3|-|TRBJ1-2|-
TGCGCCAGCAGCCAAGATGTAAACGACTACTATGGCTACACCTTC
CASSQDVNDYYGYTF
>TRBV11-3|-|TRBJ1-3|-
TGTGCCAGCAGGCGGGGCGTGGGCTCTGGAAACACCATATATTTT
CASRRGVGSGNTIYF
>TRBV11-2|-|TRBJ2-7|-
TGTGCCAGCAGCTTAGACAGTTACGAGCAGTACTTC
CASSLDSYEQYF
>TRBV5-1|-|TRBJ2-1|TRBD2
TGCGCCAGCAGCCCCGGACTAGCCTACAATGAGCAGTTCTTC
CASSPGLAYNEQFF
>TRBV20-1|-|TRBJ1-2|-
TGCAGTGCTCTACAGGTGTCTGGCTACACCTTC
CSALQVSGYTF
>TRBV10-3|-|TRBJ2-1|-
TGTGCCATTACGGGACTCCCCTCCGATGAGCAGTTCTTC
CAITGLPSDEQFF
>TRBV5-6|-|TRBJ2-7|-
TGTGCCAGCAGTACAGGGACCGCCTACGAGCAGTACTTC
CASSTGTAYEQYF
>TRBV7-3|once|TRBJ2-5|-
TGTGCCAGCAGCTTTGGGCACAGAGAGACCCAGTACTTC
CASSFGHRETQYF
>TRBV27|-|TRBJ1-6|-
TGTGCCAGCAGTTTCAGGGGTTCACCCCTCCACTTT
CASSFRGSPLHF
>TRBV19|-|TRBJ1-2|TRBD1
TGTGCCAGTAGTCCCGGGACAGGGCGTCCCTTTAACTATGGCTACACCTTC
CASSPGTGRPFNYGYTF
>TRBV7-2|-|TRBJ2-7|-
TGTGCCAGCAGCTACCGGGGGACCTCCTACGAGCAGTACTTC
CASSYRGTSYEQYF
>TRBV28|-|TRBJ1-6|-
TGTGCCAGCAGTTTAAGGAATCCCCGCGGACCTCCCCACTTT
CASSLRNPRGPPHF
>TRBV19|-|TRBJ1-5|TRBD1
TGTGCCAGTTCTCAACAGGGGGCCCAGCCCCAGCATTTT
CASSQQGAQPQHF
>TRBV18|-|TRBJ2-3|-
TGTGCCAGCTCACCATCTAGTCGCGCAGATACGCAGTATTTT
CASSPSSRADTQYF
>TRBV9|-|TRBJ2-2|TRBD2
TGTGCCAGCAGCGTAAGGGTAGCGGGAGGCGCGAACACCGGGGAGCTGTTTTTT
CASSVRVAGGANTGELFF
>TRBV28|-|TRBJ2-7|-
TGTGCCAGCAGTTTATCTACTAGCCTTAACTACGAGCAGTACTTC
CASSLSTSLNYEQYF
>TRBV10-1|-|TRBJ2-7|TRBD1
TGCGCCAGCAGTGATGGACAGGGATTGTACGAGCAGTACTTC
CASSDGQGLYEQYF
>TRBV3-1/TRBV3-2|-|TRBJ1-2|TRBD1
TGTGCCAGCAGCCCGACAGGGAACTATGGCTACACCTTC
CASSPTGNYGYTF
>TRBV6-4|-|TRBJ1-2|-
TGTGCCAGCAGTGACTCGATCGGTGGCTACACCTTC
CASSDSIGGYTF
>TRBV27|-|TRBJ2-1|-
TGTGCCAGCCGAAACAGCGGAGGTACCAATGAGCAGTTCTTC
CASRNSGGTNEQFF
>TRBV2|-|TRBJ1-3|-
TGTGCCAGCAGTGAAACGGGGCTCTCTGGAAACACCATATATTTT
CASSETGLSGNTIYF
>TRBV10-2|-|TRBJ1-2|-
TGCGCCAGCAGTGAGAACGGGGCGTTGGGCTACACCTTC
CASSENGALGYTF
>TRBV10-3|-|TRBJ1-1|TRBD1
TGTGCCATCAGGCCGGACAGGGCGGCTGAAGCTTTCTTT
CAIRPDRAAEAFF
>TRBV24-1|once|TRBJ2-1|TRBD2
TGTGCCACCAGTGATTATATGGGACTAGGGACCAATGAGCAGTTCTTC
CATSDYMGLGTNEQFF